This T cell receptor (beta chain) is from a study of identical twins. All of the donors were Caucasians in good health. MiXCR, applied by TCRdb to the 5' RACE reads, yields one record per CDR3 protein. This sample yields approximately 1.8 million distinct CDR3 sequences, of which more than 30% are seen a single time; about 0.27% belongs to the top ten. About this clonotype itself: Its antigen is currently unknown.

Study-wide points: Low generation probability was overrepresented in out-of-frame alpha sequences shared by twins.

Between the trimmed V and J ends, which lost 10 bases and 0 bases, there was a span of 19 bases. CDR1 SNHLY and CDR2 FYNNEI come from the germline V gene. The CDR3 spans 15 residues. Sequenced input: cord blood. The chain is built from TRBV2 and TRBJ2-7; D is uncertain. This TCR came from a newborn girl in good health. CDR3 coding DNA: TGTGCCACCAGAAGGGTAAGGGATAGCTCCTACGAGCAGTACTTC. This codes for CATRRVRDSSYEQYF.